Detailed here is one T cell receptor (beta chain). The sample comes from a study of cytomegalovirus exposure and HLA in healthy donors. The ends lost 5 bases at V and 4 bases at J; junction bases unmatched: 7. Germline CDR1 and CDR2: SGHRS and YFSETQ. The CDR3 consists of 15 residues. The primer mix had 60 Vbeta and 13 Jbeta primers. Produced via immunoSEQ multiplex PCR; TCRdb's table is partial and in-frame only. The sample includes approximately 190,000 clones, 75% to 85% of them seen just once. Sequencing used PBMCs. The TCR originated in a woman aged 50 to 60 in good health and CMV-seropositive. This sequence joins TRBV5-1 and TRBJ2-5; 11 nucleotides align to TRBD2. CDR3 in amino acids: CASSMIAGGAETQYF. Written as DNA, the CDR3 is TGCGCCAGCAGTATGATAGCGGGAGGGGCAGAGACCCAGTACTTC. The full variable domain, completed using reference TRBV5-1 and TRBJ2-5, is KAGVTQTPRYLIKTRGQQVTLSCSPISGHRSVSWYQQTPGQGLQFLFEYFSETQRNKGNFPGRFSGRQFSNSRSEMNVSTLELGDSALYLCASSMIAGGAETQYFGPGTRLLVL.